This is a list of T cell receptor beta chains from one sample in a study of blood T cell repertoires in COVID-19. Using immunoSEQ multiplex PCR, the repertoire was profiled, and TCRdb retains in-frame clones only, with some absent. The sample gives roughly 260,000 clones, about 88% of which show up once; 4% is in the top ten. The sequenced material came from peripheral blood. The receptor set was obtained from a man aged 55 to 70 who had recovered from COVID-19. The CDR3 runs from the conserved cysteine through the conserved F or W.

TRBV21-1	TRBJ2-7	14	CASSKVAGPPEQYF
TRBV13	TRBJ1-3	14	CASSRAGAGNTIYF
TRBV2	TRBJ2-1	15	CASSEQGTGVSEQFF
TRBV6-5	TRBJ2-3	15	CASTQDLARTDTQYF
TRBV6-5	TRBJ2-7	11	CASRGAREQYF
TRBV5-6	TRBJ2-2	17	CASSLRLAGGRTGELFF
TRBV4-1	TRBJ1-4	17	CASSQEQVSPSDEKLFF
TRBV4-2	TRBJ1-2	12	CASSQDQASWTF
TRBV7-2	TRBJ2-1	15	CASSLIWRGGNEQFF
TRBV18	TRBJ2-7	15	CASSPSGTGLYEQYF
TRBV7-2	TRBJ1-5	15	CASSLVPTGVQPQHF
TRBV18	TRBJ2-1	16	CASSPQQVMGANEQFF
TRBV24-1	TRBJ2-3	16	CATSDHKTALVDTQYF
TRBV6-1	TRBJ2-3	15	CASSENTASTDTQYF
TRBV5-1	TRBJ2-7	15	CASSSRTGGSGEQYF
TRBV5-1	TRBJ2-3	13	CASSLTYTDTQYF
TRBV29-1	TRBJ1-3	14	CSVAKSVPGNTIYF
TRBV6-1	TRBJ2-4	15	CASTFILDRGNIQYF
TRBV5-1	TRBJ2-1	15	CASSLEIAGWYEQFF
TRBV27	TRBJ1-5	13	CASSFNSNQPQHF
TRBV7-3	TRBJ2-3	18	CASSLTPLRGGLTDTQYF
TRBV18	TRBJ1-2	13	CASSPSGGYGYTF
TRBV24-1	TRBJ2-5	15	CATSDRRQGQETQYF
TRBV7-3	TRBJ2-6	18	CASSSAIGGRYGANVLTF
TRBV4-2	TRBJ1-3	18	CASSQAGGWGNSGNTIYF
TRBV5-8	TRBJ1-4	16	CASSWGQGATNEKLFF
TRBV7-3	TRBJ1-6	15	CASSASTGGASPLHF
TRBV5-1	TRBJ2-7	11	CASSHYYEQYF
TRBV9	TRBJ2-1	13	CASSGTGHNEQFF
TRBV28	TRBJ2-5	12	CASRTTLGTQYF
TRBV19	TRBJ1-5	17	CASSRDRAEGRNQPQHF
TRBV5-1	TRBJ2-3	14	CASSGAVGTDTQYF
TRBV9	TRBJ2-3	17	CASSARLAGVRTDTQYF
TRBV5-1	TRBJ1-6	15	CASSSDPGGDSPLHF
TRBV7-2	TRBJ2-2	15	CASSFVRTTGGELFF
TRBV7-2	TRBJ2-7	13	CASSSRRGYEQYF
TRBV19	TRBJ2-3	13	CASSVQGLDTQYF
TRBV27	TRBJ1-5	18	CASSLSPDRGIGNQPQHF
TRBV9	TRBJ2-3	17	CASSVGLAGGLSDTQYF
TRBV5-5	TRBJ1-1	18	CASSLASWTGVRGSKAFF
TRBV7-9	TRBJ2-7	13	CASTTVQGDEQYF
TRBV7-3	TRBJ2-5	13	CASSLDSRRTQYF
TRBV3-1/TRBV3-2	TRBJ2-7	15	CASSLPQAGPSEQYF
TRBV6-2/TRBV6-3	TRBJ1-3	18	CASSYPRTGLASGNTIYF